A single sample is the source of the 20 T cell receptor beta chains below, sequenced in a study of blood T cell repertoires in COVID-19. TCRdb's copy holds only in-frame clones and misses some; the assay was immunoSEQ multiplex PCR. Found here are roughly 240,000 clones, about 82% of them singletons; the top ten hold roughly 5.2%. The sequencing sample was made of peripheral blood. The receptor set was obtained from a woman at least 80 years old with COVID-19, enrolled during active disease.

The chain couples TRBV6-5 to TRBJ2-7, with 7 nucleotides matching TRBD2. The CDR3 is 14 residues long. Looked up from germline, CDR1 is MNHEY and CDR2 is SVGAGI. J gave up 6 bases and V 5 bases, and 10 bases lay outside the gene matches. CDR3 in amino acids: CASSTGTNLFEQYV. CDR3 DNA: TGTGCCAGCAGTACCGGGACTAACCTTTTCGAGCAGTACGTC.

The chain employs TRBV3-1 (or the pseudogene TRBV3-2) and TRBJ1-3; D remains unclear. V lost 0 bases, J lost 0 bases, and 9 bases lay in between. The germline V gene has CDR1 LGHDT and CDR2 YNNKEL (reference sequence). This CDR3 has 16 residues. CDR3 sequence reads: CASSQDGLFSGNTIYF. CDR3 bases: TGTGCCAGCAGCCAAGATGGACTGTTCTCTGGAAACACCATATATTTT.

The chain's CDR3 is CASSQNPQGDEAFF. The CDR3 bases are TGTGCCAGCAGCCAAAACCCTCAGGGGGATGAAGCTTTCTTT. This chain joins TRBV4-2 and TRBJ1-1, with 7 bases matching TRBD1. Trimming at V came to 2 bases and at J to 7 bases, leaving 7 bases not matched to a gene. CDR1 is LGHNA and CDR2 is YNFKEQ in the germline V gene. The CDR3 spans 14 residues.

The chain uses TRBV6-5 and TRBJ2-7; 8 positions match TRBD2. The germline gives CDR1 MNHEY, CDR2 SVGAGI. The V and J ends lost 5 bases and 4 bases, in that order; junction bases with no gene match: 7. The CDR3 covers 14 residues. The CDR3 sequence: CASSIGGVGYEQYF. CDR3 nucleotides: TGTGCCAGCAGTATCGGGGGGGTGGGATACGAGCAGTACTTC.

The chain combines TRBV29-1 with TRBJ1-2, with a possible D match to TRBD1 (5 bases). The CDR3 sequence is 14 residues long. The ends were cut back, 5 bases at V and 4 bases at J, with 17 bases in the middle. In germline, CDR1 is SQVTM, CDR2 ANQGSEA. The CDR3: CSVSPQQVIYGYTF. In DNA form, the CDR3 reads TGCAGCGTTTCTCCTCAACAGGTTATCTATGGCTACACCTTC.

The chain recombines TRBV4-2 with TRBJ1-1; 7 bases map to TRBD1. The junction had 20 bases not matched to a gene; V was cut back by 4 bases and J by 0 bases. The germline V gene has CDR1 LGHNA and CDR2 YNFKEQ. The CDR3 runs to 20 residues. CDR3 sequence reads: CASSPRELGVQGVMNTEAFF. The CDR3, as DNA: TGTGCCAGCAGCCCCCGGGAGTTAGGGGTGCAGGGGGTTATGAACACTGAAGCTTTCTTT.

This clone was found a few times. The chain employs TRBV6-2 or TRBV6-3 and TRBJ1-1; D possibly corresponds to TRBD1 (6 bases). CDR3 size: 14 residues. Germline V CDR1 and CDR2: MNHEY, SVGEGT. Trimming left V 5 bases short and J 0 bases short, with 10 bases between. This CDR3 is CASSPDRLNTEAFF. The CDR3, as DNA: TGTGCCAGCAGTCCCGACAGGTTGAACACTGAAGCTTTCTTT.

This chain uses TRBV12-3 or TRBV12-4 with TRBJ1-2; maybe TRBD1 (6 bases). The CDR3 covers 12 residues. Trimming shortened V by 6 bases and J by 8 bases, and 13 bases separated the two germline ends. The CDR3 coding sequence is TGTGCCAGCAGAGGGGGGGCGCTGGGCTACACCTTC. Translated: CASRGGALGYTF.

This chain connects TRBV6-5 to TRBJ1-1; D gene uncertain. The CDR3 covers 13 residues. Per germline, CDR1 MNHEY and CDR2 SVGAGI. The germline V and J ends were trimmed by 5 bases and 5 bases, with 12 bases remaining between them. The CDR3 is CASSKPIRTEAFF. The CDR3 DNA reads TGTGCCAGCAGTAAGCCGATACGGACTGAAGCTTTCTTT.

The chain's CDR3 is CAISETQGKGVSPLHF. In nucleotides, the CDR3 is TGTGCCATCAGTGAGACGCAGGGTAAAGGGGTTTCACCCCTCCACTTT. The chain couples TRBV10-3 to TRBJ1-6; possible D gene TRBD1, 5 bases. The CDR3 is 16 residues long. Germline CDR1 reads ENHRY; CDR2 reads SYGVKD. V was trimmed by 2 bases and J by 9 bases, leaving 17 bases between them.

V gene TRBV21-1 combines with J gene TRBJ1-1; TRBD1 is the table's D call and was not checked against the DNA. TRBV21-1 counts as a pseudogene. The CDR3 totals 14 residues. This CDR3 is CASSKGQVSTEAFF. The CDR3 nucleotides are TGTGCCAGCAGCAAAGGTCAGGTCAGCACTGAAGCTTTCTTT.

V and J are TRBV7-2 and TRBJ2-1; 12 nucleotides align to TRBD2. The CDR3 is 19 amino acids. Germline-derived CDR1 and CDR2 are SGHTA and FQGNSA. V lost 0 bases and J lost 8; bases outside the gene matches: 14. CDR3 bases: TGTGCCAGCAGCTTAGCGACTCCCCGACTAGCGGGGGTCCAGGATGAGCAGTTCTTC. This codes for CASSLATPRLAGVQDEQFF.

The chain combines TRBV20-1 with TRBJ1-6; no clear D. Trimming took off 3 bases at V and 9 bases at J, with 12 bases between the two ends. Germline CDR1 DFQATT, CDR2 SNEGSKA (reference sequence). The CDR3 spans 13 residues. The CDR3 loop reads CSASKPAGSPLHF. CDR3 DNA: TGCAGTGCTAGTAAACCGGCGGGTTCACCCCTCCACTTT.

This chain connects TRBV7-9 to TRBJ1-1; a weak D match, TRBD1 (6 bases). Germline assignment: CDR1 SEHNR and CDR2 FQNEAQ (reference sequence). Trimming cost V 11 bases and J 1 base, with 14 bases left between them. The CDR3 runs to 13 residues. Here the CDR3 reads CAGLRDKNTEAFF. The CDR3 DNA reads TGTGCCGGCCTCCGGGACAAGAACACTGAAGCTTTCTTT.

The V and J genes are TRBV10-1 and TRBJ1-1, with 9 bases fitting TRBD1. The CDR3 loop spans 15 amino acids. Germline V lookup: CDR1 WNHNN, CDR2 SYGVQD (reference sequence). V shed 3 bases and J 2 bases; nucleotides not matched to a gene: 4. CDR3 sequence reads: CASSEPGQGNTEAFF. The CDR3 region has the DNA TGCGCCAGCAGTGAACCGGGACAGGGAAACACTGAAGCTTTCTTT.

V and J are TRBV11-1 and TRBJ1-2, with D perhaps matching TRBD1 (6 bases). Germline-derived CDR1 and CDR2 are SGHAT and FQDESV (reference sequence). The CDR3 has 14 residues. V was pared by 0 bases and J by 3 bases, with 8 bases between. The chain's CDR3 is CASSLAQGHYGYTF. The CDR3 DNA sequence: TGTGCCAGCAGCTTAGCGCAGGGGCACTATGGCTACACCTTC.

The chain recombines TRBV19 with TRBJ2-3; 11 nucleotides align to TRBD2. The V and J ends lost 5 bases and 3 bases, in that order; junction bases with no gene match: 16. CDR1 is LNHDA and CDR2 is SQIVND in the germline V gene (reference sequence). This CDR3 is 19 amino acids long. CDR3 sequence (DNA): TGTGCCAGTAGTCCCTTGGTAGCGGGGGGGCCTAAGTCGACAGATACGCAGTATTTT. This gives the protein CASSPLVAGGPKSTDTQYF.

V gene TRBV5-1 combines with J gene TRBJ1-2; tentative D call: TRBD1 (6 bases). The CDR3 contains 15 residues. The germline V gene has CDR1 SGHRS and CDR2 YFSETQ. V shed 1 base and J shed 6 bases, with 16 bases lying between them. The CDR3 sequence is CASSLSVAGADGYTF. For the CDR3, the DNA is TGCGCCAGCAGCTTGTCGGTGGCAGGGGCGGATGGCTACACCTTC.

The chain has TRBV7-2 and TRBJ1-2; D may be TRBD1 (6 bases). With 1 base removed from V and 4 bases from J, the gap between germline ends came to 13 bases. The CDR3 covers 15 residues. Germline CDR1 reads SGHTA; CDR2 reads FQGNSA. DNA of the CDR3: TGTGCCAGCAGCTTAGGCGGGGGCGAAGGCTATGGCTACACCTTC. Residues: CASSLGGGEGYGYTF.

V gene TRBV6-6 combines with J gene TRBJ2-5; D not resolved. The CDR3 spans 15 residues. Germline V lookup: CDR1 MNHNY, CDR2 SVGAGI (reference sequence). Deletions cut 5 bases from V and 3 bases from J, with 16 bases between. The CDR3 sequence is CASSIINHFKETQYF. CDR3 nucleotides: TGTGCCAGCAGTATAATCAACCACTTTAAAGAGACCCAGTACTTC.